A selection of T cell receptor beta chains follows, all from one sample in a study of Ad26.COV2.S vaccination and SARS-CoV-2 variants. Measured with immunoSEQ multiplex PCR; TCRdb has only the in-frame clones, and not every one. The data hold roughly 400,000 clones, with 80% to 95% observed a single time. The material sequenced was peripheral blood, taken in a trial of Ad26.COV2.S vaccine versus placebo. These receptors all come from a person aged 18 to 59 who received the Ad26.COV2.S COVID-19 vaccine or a placebo. The CDR3 runs from the conserved cysteine through the conserved F or W. A D gene is named only where the DNA matches it firmly. The size of a clone is reported for some rows only, either as once, few or many, or as a class for expanded clones.

size: -
J: TRBJ1-1
V: TRBV10-2
D: -
DNA: TGCGCCAGCACGGAAGCGAACACTGAAGCTTTCTTT
CDR3: CASTEANTEAFF

size: once
J: TRBJ2-5
V: TRBV7-6
D: TRBD2
DNA: TGTGCCAGCAGCCCCCTCTCTGGGGGGGATCAAGAGACCCAGTACTTC
CDR3: CASSPLSGGDQETQYF

size: -
J: TRBJ1-2
V: TRBV5-4
D: -
DNA: TGTGCCAGCAGGTCGCGGGGAGGGTATGGCTACACCTTC
CDR3: CASRSRGGYGYTF

size: -
J: TRBJ1-6
V: TRBV4-3
D: -
DNA: TGCGCCAGCAGCCGACAAGAGAGCGAGACAGTGGGTTCACCCCTCCACTTT
CDR3: CASSRQESETVGSPLHF

size: -
J: TRBJ2-3
V: TRBV19
D: -
DNA: TGTGCCAGTAGTATAGACCGTAGGAAAGCCTTCCTAGATACGCAGTATTTT
CDR3: CASSIDRRKAFLDTQYF

size: -
J: TRBJ1-3
V: TRBV11-2
D: -
DNA: TGTGCCAGCAGCCCCCAGCTGGCTCAAAGTGACACCATATATTTT
CDR3: CASSPQLAQSDTIYF

size: -
J: TRBJ1-5
V: TRBV6-2/TRBV6-3
D: -
DNA: TGTGCCAGCAGTTGGGGCAACCATCAGCCCCAGCATTTT
CDR3: CASSWGNHQPQHF

size: -
J: TRBJ2-2
V: TRBV5-1
D: -
DNA: TGCGCCAGCAGCTTGGCAGGGGATACCGGGGAGCTGTTTTTT
CDR3: CASSLAGDTGELFF

size: once
J: TRBJ1-5
V: TRBV19
D: -
DNA: TGTGCCAGTACCGACCTGGGGGGGCTGAGCAATCAGCCCCAGCATTTT
CDR3: CASTDLGGLSNQPQHF

size: once
J: TRBJ1-2
V: TRBV6-6
D: -
DNA: TGTGCCAGCAGTGCCGGGCCTAAGATCTATGGCTACACCTTC
CDR3: CASSAGPKIYGYTF

size: -
J: TRBJ1-1
V: TRBV2
D: -
DNA: TGTGCCAGCGGAGGACAGTGGAACACTGAAGCTTTCTTT
CDR3: CASGGQWNTEAFF

size: -
J: TRBJ1-1
V: TRBV30
D: TRBD1
DNA: TGTGCCTGGAGTCTCGGACAGGGGAACGGTGCTTTCTTT
CDR3: CAWSLGQGNGAFF

size: -
J: TRBJ2-5
V: TRBV27
D: -
DNA: TGTGCCAGCAGTTTCGACAGCAGATATAAACAAGAGACCCAGTACTTC
CDR3: CASSFDSRYKQETQYF

size: -
J: TRBJ2-4
V: TRBV19
D: -
DNA: TGTGCCAGTAGTATCCGAACTCAAAACATTCAGTACTTC
CDR3: CASSIRTQNIQYF

size: -
J: TRBJ1-1
V: TRBV6-2/TRBV6-3
D: -
DNA: TGTGCCAGCAGTTACTCGGGGGCCCGGGGCACTGAAGCTTTCTTT
CDR3: CASSYSGARGTEAFF

size: -
J: TRBJ2-7
V: TRBV10-2
D: -
DNA: TGCGCCAGCAGACAATCCCGGGTCCTGCAATCCTACGAGCAGTACTTC
CDR3: CASRQSRVLQSYEQYF

size: -
J: TRBJ1-2
V: TRBV4-3
D: -
DNA: TGCGCCAGCAGCCAAGGGGACAATAAAGAATATGGCTACACCTTC
CDR3: CASSQGDNKEYGYTF

size: -
J: TRBJ2-1
V: TRBV18
D: -
DNA: TGTGCCAGCACCCCCACCCAGCCCAGGGTGGATGAGCAGTTCTTC
CDR3: CASTPTQPRVDEQFF

size: -
J: TRBJ2-5
V: TRBV6-5
D: -
DNA: TGTGCCAGCAGTTATGGGTCCACTCAAGAGACCCAGTACTTC
CDR3: CASSYGSTQETQYF

size: -
J: TRBJ2-7
V: TRBV28
D: -
DNA: TGTGCCAGCAGTCCGCTGATGACAGTCAACTCCTACGAGCAGTACTTC
CDR3: CASSPLMTVNSYEQYF

size: -
J: TRBJ2-2
V: TRBV7-9
D: -
DNA: TGTGCCAGCAGCTTAGCAGGTTTCACCGGGGAGCTGTTTTTT
CDR3: CASSLAGFTGELFF

size: few
J: TRBJ1-1
V: TRBV19
D: -
DNA: TGTGCCAGTAAGCAGAACACTGAAGCTTTCTTT
CDR3: CASKQNTEAFF

size: -
J: TRBJ1-5
V: TRBV5-8
D: -
DNA: TGTGCCAGCAGCTTGGAGGGTTTAAAGAATCAGCCCCAGCATTTT
CDR3: CASSLEGLKNQPQHF

size: once
J: TRBJ2-1
V: TRBV7-9
D: -
DNA: TGTGCCAGCAGCTTAGATTCTCCAGGAATCTTC
CDR3: CASSLDSPGIF

size: once
J: TRBJ2-4
V: TRBV5-1
D: -
DNA: TGCGCCAGCAGCTTGAGGGGGGACATATTCATTGGGGCCAAAAACATTCAGTACTTC
CDR3: CASSLRGDIFIGAKNIQYF

size: -
J: TRBJ2-3
V: TRBV2
D: -
DNA: TGTGCCAGCAGGGGAGCGGATACGCAGTATTTT
CDR3: CASRGADTQYF

size: -
J: TRBJ2-1
V: TRBV7-2
D: TRBD2
DNA: TGTGCCAGCAGCTCGCTGGCGGGGGGGCCCTTTGAGCAGTTCTTC
CDR3: CASSSLAGGPFEQFF

size: -
J: TRBJ2-7
V: TRBV28
D: -
DNA: TGTGCCAGCAGTTCAACCACAGGGTTCCTATACGAGCAGTACTTC
CDR3: CASSSTTGFLYEQYF

size: -
J: TRBJ2-3
V: TRBV6-1
D: -
DNA: TGTGCCAGCAGTGAATTCGGGGGTTCTACAGATACGCAGTATTTT
CDR3: CASSEFGGSTDTQYF

size: -
J: TRBJ2-5
V: TRBV7-9
D: TRBD2
DNA: TGTGCCAGCAGCTTTTCTAGCGGCCAAGAGACCCAGTACTTC
CDR3: CASSFSSGQETQYF

size: -
J: TRBJ2-7
V: TRBV4-3
D: -
DNA: TGCGCCAGCAGCCAAGTTAAGGGTTCCGAGCAGTACTTC
CDR3: CASSQVKGSEQYF

size: -
J: TRBJ2-5
V: TRBV11-2
D: TRBD2
DNA: TGTGCCAGCAGACCTCCGGGACTAGGAAGCCGGGAGACCCAGTACTTC
CDR3: CASRPPGLGSRETQYF

size: -
J: TRBJ2-5
V: TRBV27
D: -
DNA: TGTGCCAGCAGTTTCTTTAGGGGAGAGTCGGGGACCCAGTACTTC
CDR3: CASSFFRGESGTQYF

size: -
J: TRBJ1-3
V: TRBV18
D: -
DNA: TGTGCCAGCTCACACAGTTCGTCCGGAAACACCATATATTTT
CDR3: CASSHSSSGNTIYF

size: -
J: TRBJ2-3
V: TRBV4-3
D: -
DNA: TGCGCCAGCAGCCAAGCCCGACCGTACGAAATCCCTACAGATACGCAGTATTTT
CDR3: CASSQARPYEIPTDTQYF

size: -
J: TRBJ2-1
V: TRBV5-1
D: -
DNA: TGCGCCAGCAGCCCGACCACGAGCTCCTACAATGAGCAGTTCTTC
CDR3: CASSPTTSSYNEQFF

size: -
J: TRBJ1-2
V: TRBV12-3/TRBV12-4
D: -
DNA: TGTGCCAGCAGTTTGTTAGTAGGGAATGGCTACACCTTC
CDR3: CASSLLVGNGYTF

size: -
J: TRBJ2-3
V: TRBV10-3
D: -
DNA: TGTGCCATCAACGACGTGGGAGGTGGTACTTCAGATACGCAGTATTTT
CDR3: CAINDVGGGTSDTQYF

size: -
J: TRBJ2-7
V: TRBV5-6
D: -
DNA: TGTGCCAGCAGCTTAAGGGCAGTAGGAGAGCAGTACTTC
CDR3: CASSLRAVGEQYF

size: -
J: TRBJ2-2
V: TRBV4-3
D: TRBD2
DNA: TGCGCCAGCAGCCGACTAGCGGGCTTAACCGGGGAGCTGTTTTTT
CDR3: CASSRLAGLTGELFF

size: -
J: TRBJ1-2
V: TRBV9
D: -
DNA: TGTGCCAGCAGCGTAGCGGCAGCCGGATATGGCTACACCTTC
CDR3: CASSVAAAGYGYTF

size: -
J: TRBJ2-7
V: TRBV27
D: -
DNA: TGTGCCAGTTCCGGGACGGGGCGCTACGAGCAGTACTTC
CDR3: CASSGTGRYEQYF

size: -
J: TRBJ1-5
V: TRBV2
D: -
DNA: TGTGCCAGCAGTAGGGACCGAGCAATTAGCAATCAGCCCCAGCATTTT
CDR3: CASSRDRAISNQPQHF

size: -
J: TRBJ2-7
V: TRBV19
D: -
DNA: TGTGCCAGTAGTATAGACGGTTCCTACGAGCAGTACTTC
CDR3: CASSIDGSYEQYF

size: -
J: TRBJ2-3
V: TRBV12-3/TRBV12-4
D: -
DNA: TGTGCCAGCAGTGCACGAGATACGCAGTATTTT
CDR3: CASSARDTQYF